This T cell receptor beta chain appears in the sequencing data of a study of T cells in women clearing cervical HPV infection (dated by TCRdb to 2016 to 2019). Some background on the complete study: The cases were under 30 women with histologically confirmed HPV16-related CIN3 or worse, and 2 of these cases were invasive cancers. Five blinded duplicates per group were added as quality controls, giving around 60 samples: around 50 participants and around ten replicates. Blood from cases was drawn at the visit where the lesion was first identified, while blood from controls was drawn once the infection was no longer detected. Cases and controls were matched on age within five years and on year of sample collection. Among cases, blood sampling occurred a median of about 150 days after lesion detection, with an interquartile range of roughly 90 to 200 days. Median age was approximately 30 years in cases versus just over 37 in controls, and baseline characteristics did not differ significantly. The approximately 25 controls were women who cleared a single incident HPV16 infection within 12 months without developing precancer or cancer. An exploratory proof-of-principle case-control study, nested within the Guanacaste HPV Natural History Study in Costa Rica, was conducted to compare TCR repertoires across cervical HPV16 outcomes. The parent cohort enrolled approximately 9,200 women aged 18 or older in Guanacaste, Costa Rica, during about 1992 to 1995 and followed them for seven to eight years. Since HLA typing was available for only a few women, HLA type could not be ruled out as a confounder.

Using the immunoSEQ assay, multiplex PCR amplified TCR beta CDR3 regions from an average of approximately 1,300 ng of genomic DNA per sample. To correct primer bias, the assay used a complete synthetic TCR repertoire to set an amplification baseline. Amplicons were sequenced on the Illumina platform. For the original study's pipeline: Sequences were error-corrected by clustering with frequency ratios and a modified nearest-neighbor algorithm, then analyzed in the immunoSEQ Analyzer with IMGT gene definitions. TCR richness and evenness were averaged over 20 rarefaction repeats at each rarefaction depth, excluding samples with fewer sequences than the depth. Wilcoxon rank sum tests with FDR correction were used to compare V, D and J gene relative abundances between the groups. In the blinded duplicates, the intraclass correlation was just under 97% for TCR richness and averaged 76.4% across 60 to 70 gene segments. The table comes from immuneACCESS by way of TCRdb, which keeps in-frame sequences with V and J called. Part of the clones is missing from these tables; in studies checked, under half for an unresolved V gene and the rest for unknown reasons. The V and J calls and the clone size are those of that table, but D and trimming were determined from the DNA. The record for this sample contains 30,000 to 35,000 clones. The ten largest clones capture 4.2% of the sample.

Comment on this clone: Its antigen specificity is not known. The read gets to within 3 residues of the CDR3 end, and the germline J gene fills in the rest.

Study-wide findings and limitations: Lower TRBV6-7 relative abundance was observed in cases than in controls (around 0.1% versus 0.15%; Bonferroni P = 0.0008). The cross-sectional design could not show whether the associations came before the infection or were a result of it, and neither effector/memory subsets nor HPV-specific T cells were isolated. TCR repertoire richness was significantly higher in CIN3+ cases than in controls across sequencing depths, while evenness did not differ. By combining richness with V gene abundances, random forest classifiers separated cases from controls with an estimated AUC of 0.83. Because T-cell numbers per sample were unknown, differences in richness could reflect varying T-cell content rather than repertoire biology.

Every participant had a single incident cervical HPV16 infection, and prevalent HPV16 infections were excluded. Cervical HPV DNA was detected with MY09/MY11 PCR, and genotyping was done by dot-blot hybridization. Approximately 16 mL of heparinized blood were centrifuged, and the buffy coat was aliquoted, frozen at -30°C, then stored at -80°C. QIAGEN kits were used to extract genomic DNA from the buffy coat specimens. The germline V gene (reference sequence) sets CDR1 to DFQATT and CDR2 to SNEGSKA. The CDR3, from cysteine to phenylalanine, totals 14 residues. Shown are 33 bases from within the CDR3, in frame from base 1. Trimming leaves V shorter by 4 bases and J shorter by 3 bases, with the junction holding 4 bases beyond the gene matches.

The sample comprised blood buffy coat. The origin of this receptor is a woman aged 18-70 years with a cervical HPV16 infection that either progressed to CIN3+ or cleared (not recorded which). The sequence joins TRBV20-1 to TRBJ2-5, and 11 junction bases match TRBD2. The encoded CDR3 is CSATLTSGKETQYF. The DNA read from the CDR3 is TGCAGTGCTACCTTGACTAGCGGGAAAGAGACC.